Listed here are 29 T cell receptor beta chains from one sample, sequenced in a study of cytomegalovirus exposure and HLA in healthy donors. The PCR ran on 60 Vbeta and 13 Jbeta primers. The table came from immunoSEQ multiplex PCR; TCRdb's copy has only in-frame clones and leaves some out. The table for this sample gives about 170,000 clones. Sequences were obtained from PBMCs. Source of these receptors: a woman under 30 in good health and CMV-seropositive.

This rearrangement joins TRBV9 to TRBJ2-7; 10 bases fit TRBD1. From germline, CDR1 is SGDLS and CDR2 YYNGEE. This CDR3 contains 16 residues. V lost 0 bases to trimming and J lost 3 bases; unmatched junction nucleotides: 6. CDR3 DNA: TGTGCCAGCAGCGTAGGACAGGGGGCCACCTACTACGAGCAGTACTTC. It is translated as CASSVGQGATYYEQYF.

The chain uses TRBV19 and TRBJ2-2; D might be TRBD1 (6 bases). Germline V gene lookup returns CDR1 LNHDA and CDR2 SQIVND (reference sequence). Deletions cut 3 bases from V and 1 base from J, with 6 bases between. The CDR3 consists of 14 residues. Written as DNA, the CDR3 is TGTGCCAGTAGTATCAGGGGGAACACCGGGGAGCTGTTTTTT. Its translation is CASSIRGNTGELFF.

The J gene is TRBJ1-4, the V gene TRBV6-5, with TRBD1 as a possible D gene (5 bases). Germline-derived CDR1 and CDR2 are MNHEY and SVGAGI. The V gene lost 7 bases and the J gene lost 5 bases, with 14 bases spanning the gap. CDR3 length equals 14 residues. The DNA of the CDR3 is TGTGCCAGCATTAGGGGTTTGAGGAATGAAAAACTGTTTTTT. Translated, it gives CASIRGLRNEKLFF.

The chain has TRBV5-1 and TRBJ1-1, with 8 positions matching TRBD1. Losses at the gene ends were 0 bases for V and 4 bases for J; bases not matched to a gene: 8. CDR3 length: 16 residues. CDR1 and CDR2 from the germline V gene are SGHRS and YFSETQ. In DNA form, the CDR3 reads TGCGCCAGCAGCTTGGGTGCAGGGGGCGAGAGCACTGAAGCTTTCTTT. Its translation is CASSLGAGGESTEAFF.

J is TRBJ1-5 and V is TRBV25-1; D gene uncertain. The germline V gene has CDR1 MGHDK and CDR2 SYGVNS. This CDR3 is 12 amino acids long. Trimming cost V 7 bases and J 4 bases, with 8 bases left between them. CDR3 nucleotides: TGTGCCAGCACGGCCGGGAATCAGCCCCAGCATTTT. Translated, it gives CASTAGNQPQHF.

The rearrangement uses TRBV4-1 and TRBJ1-1; 9 bases align to TRBD1. The CDR3 is 15 residues long. Germline lookup yields CDR1 MGHRA and CDR2 YSYEKL. V trimming: 4 bases; J trimming: 2 bases; junction bases outside the gene matches: 5. The CDR3 loop reads CASSRGTGQNTEAFF. The CDR3 DNA follows: TGCGCCAGCAGCCGAGGGACAGGGCAAAACACTGAAGCTTTCTTT.

This chain uses TRBV6-6 with TRBJ1-5; perhaps TRBD1 as D (6 bases). The CDR3 contains 14 residues. The germline V gene encodes CDR1 MNHNY and CDR2 SVGAGI (reference sequence). V was shortened by 5 bases and J by 4 bases, with 12 bases between the two germline ends. In DNA, the CDR3 is TGTGCCAGCAGTCGAGGGGGGGGGAATCAGCCCCAGCATTTT. This encodes CASSRGGGNQPQHF.

The chain has TRBV5-1 and TRBJ1-1; weak D call: TRBD1 (5 bases). The germline V gene has CDR1 SGHRS and CDR2 YFSETQ. Trimming shortened V by 4 bases and J by 6 bases, and 16 bases separated the two germline ends. This CDR3 comprises 14 residues. The CDR3 DNA reads TGCGCCAGCAGCATCAAGGGGCAGGGCTCTGAAGCTTTCTTT. Translating gives CASSIKGQGSEAFF.

This chain connects TRBV27 to TRBJ2-3; 14 nucleotides align to TRBD2. J gave up 8 bases and V 2 bases, and 9 bases lay outside the gene matches. CDR3 length: 17 residues. Germline V gene lookup returns CDR1 MNHEY and CDR2 SMNVEV (reference sequence). CDR3 in amino acids: CASSLGGLAGGLGTQYF. DNA for the CDR3: TGTGCCAGCAGTTTAGGCGGACTAGCGGGGGGATTAGGTACGCAGTATTTT.

The V and J genes are TRBV11-2 and TRBJ2-7, with D possibly being TRBD2 (6 bases). CDR3 size: 14 residues. CDR1 is SGHAT, CDR2 FQNNGV, per germline. V shed 5 bases and J shed 3 bases, with 14 bases lying between them. This CDR3 is CASSRRRGLYEQYF. In nucleotides, the CDR3 is TGTGCCAGCAGCCGTCGTCGGGGACTCTACGAGCAGTACTTC.

The chain links TRBV5-1 to TRBJ1-3, with D perhaps matching TRBD1 (5 bases). V was pared by 4 bases and J by 4 bases, with 12 bases between. Per the germline V gene, CDR1 is SGHRS and CDR2 is YFSETQ. CDR3 size: 14 residues. In DNA, the CDR3 is TGCGCCAGCAGCACCCTTCCAGGGGGAAACACCATATATTTT. It specifies CASSTLPGGNTIYF.

The chain links TRBV7-9 to TRBJ1-4; 7 positions match TRBD1. The CDR3 runs to 16 residues. CDR1 and CDR2 (germline): SEHNR, FQNEAQ (reference sequence). The J segment lost 2 bases and the V segment lost 1 base, leaving 4 bases of the junction unmatched. The DNA of the CDR3 is TGTGCCAGCAGCTTAGGGACAGGTGGGACTAATGAAAAACTGTTTTTT. This gives the protein CASSLGTGGTNEKLFF.

The chain has TRBV7-2 and TRBJ1-5; a weak D match, TRBD1 (6 bases). V was shortened by 2 bases and J by 0 bases, with 14 bases between the two germline ends. This CDR3 is built from 17 residues. Germline loops: CDR1 SGHTA, CDR2 FQGNSA. CDR3 sequence: CASSLRPGQFSNQPQHF. Here the CDR3 DNA reads TGTGCCAGCAGCTTAAGGCCCGGACAGTTTAGCAATCAGCCCCAGCATTTT. The variable domain in full, with the rest retrieved from reference TRBV7-2 and TRBJ1-5, is GAGVSQSPSNKVTEKGKDVELRCDPISGHTALYWYRQSLGQGLEFLIYFQGNSAPDKSGLPSDRFSAERTGGSVSTLTIQRTQQEDSAVYLCASSLRPGQFSNQPQHFGDGTRLSIL.

V and J are TRBV4-1 and TRBJ1-3; 7 nucleotides agree with TRBD1. The V segment lost 4 bases and the J segment 0 bases; nucleotides outside the gene matches: 3. There are 15 residues in the CDR3. The germline V gene encodes CDR1 MGHRA and CDR2 YSYEKL. The chain's CDR3 is CASSRGTDSGNTIYF. The DNA for the CDR3 is TGCGCCAGCAGCCGGGGGACAGACTCTGGAAACACCATATATTTT.

This chain links TRBV7-2 with TRBJ1-2, with 7 bases lining up with TRBD1. The CDR3 spans 12 residues. CDR1 SGHTA and CDR2 FQGNSA come from the germline V gene. V lost 5 bases to trimming and J lost 13 bases; unmatched junction nucleotides: 10. Written as DNA, the CDR3 is TGTGCCAGCAGCCCCCGACAGGGCCACGGCACCTTC. Residues: CASSPRQGHGTF. The full variable domain, in which reference TRBV7-2 and TRBJ1-2 provide the parts outside the CDR3, is GAGVSQSPSNKVTEKGKDVELRCDPISGHTALYWYRQSLGQGLEFLIYFQGNSAPDKSGLPSDRFSAERTGGSVSTLTIQRTQQEDSAVYLCASSPRQGHGTFGSGTRLTVV.

The chain combines TRBV2 with TRBJ2-4; D is unresolved. Germline CDR1 and CDR2: SNHLY and FYNNEI. V was shortened by 1 base and J by 0 bases, with 10 bases between the two germline ends. The CDR3 runs to 16 residues. CDR3 DNA: TGTGCCAGCAGTGAAGAGGCAGGCCTAGCCAAAAACATTCAGTACTTC. It translates to CASSEEAGLAKNIQYF.

The chain is built from TRBV29-1 and TRBJ2-7, with 9 bases fitting TRBD1. This CDR3 region has 12 residues. CDR1 and CDR2 from the germline V gene are SQVTM and ANQGSEA. V shed 7 bases, J shed 1 base, and the junction held 2 bases outside the gene matches. This chain's CDR3 is CSAGTGSYEQYF. The CDR3 DNA reads TGCAGCGCCGGGACAGGGTCCTACGAGCAGTACTTC.

The CDR3 bases are TGTGCCAGCAGCTTGGACAGGTACCACTACGAGCAGTACTTC. Translating it yields CASSLDRYHYEQYF. The chain has TRBV7-7 and TRBJ2-7; TRBD1 matches 7 bases. Germline CDR1 is SSHAT and CDR2 is FNYEAQ (reference sequence). J lost 3 bases, V lost 3 bases, and 5 bases had no gene match. This CDR3 comprises 14 residues.

The chain uses TRBV5-1 and TRBJ2-2, with 13 bases fitting TRBD2. CDR3 length: 15 amino acids. After removal of 4 bases from V and 8 bases from J, the junction contained 5 bases not matched to a gene. Germline lookup yields CDR1 SGHRS and CDR2 YFSETQ. The CDR3 bases are TGCGCCAGCAGCGAACTAGCGGGGGGGCCGGGGGAGCTGTTTTTT. Encoded protein: CASSELAGGPGELFF.

The V gene is TRBV7-9, the J gene TRBJ1-2; 8 bases are a match to TRBD1. From germline, CDR1 is SEHNR and CDR2 FQNEAQ (reference sequence). The CDR3 length is 19 residues. The J segment lost 3 bases and the V segment lost 1 base, leaving 16 bases of the junction unmatched. CDR3 in amino acids: CASSLGTIGQGNGHYGYTF. The CDR3 DNA is TGTGCCAGCAGCTTAGGAACTATTGGACAGGGAAACGGACACTATGGCTACACCTTC.

The chain uses TRBV5-1 and TRBJ1-2; TRBD1 matches 8 bases. The CDR3 extends over 14 amino acids. Trimming cost V 0 bases and J 6 bases; bases outside gene matches: 4. Germline values: CDR1 SGHRS, CDR2 YFSETQ. CDR3 nucleotides: TGCGCCAGCAGCTTGGACAGGGGGGTCGATGGCTACACCTTC. Translating gives CASSLDRGVDGYTF.

The chain couples TRBV7-9 to TRBJ1-2; TRBD1 aligns across 7 bases. CDR1 and CDR2 (germline): SEHNR, FQNEAQ (reference sequence). The CDR3 loop spans 17 amino acids. V lost 6 bases to trimming and J lost 0 bases; unmatched junction nucleotides: 13. CDR3: CASRDAGTVDSNYGYTF. CDR3 nucleotide sequence: TGTGCCAGCAGGGACGCCGGGACAGTCGATTCTAACTATGGCTACACCTTC.

The J gene is TRBJ2-7, the V gene TRBV7-6, with a weak D call TRBD2 (6 bases). This CDR3 is built from 15 residues. Germline V lookup: CDR1 SGHVS, CDR2 FNYEAQ. Trimming shortened V by 2 bases and J by 0 bases, and 11 bases separated the two germline ends. Here the CDR3 reads CASSLSGSSSYEQYF. The CDR3 coding sequence is TGTGCCAGCAGCTTAAGCGGGTCGAGCTCCTACGAGCAGTACTTC.

The chain combines TRBV2 with TRBJ2-1; a weak D match, TRBD2 (5 bases). This CDR3 has 13 residues. V shed 4 bases and J shed 3 bases, with 7 bases lying between them. Looked up from germline, CDR1 is SNHLY and CDR2 is FYNNEI. The CDR3: CASSGAGYNEQFF. The CDR3 DNA follows: TGTGCCAGCAGTGGGGCGGGCTACAATGAGCAGTTCTTC.

This chain joins TRBV7-6 and TRBJ2-7, with a weak D call TRBD1 (5 bases). Trimming removed 0 bases from V and 3 bases from J, with 12 bases in between. Per germline, CDR1 SGHVS and CDR2 FNYEAQ. CDR3 size: 15 residues. For the CDR3, the DNA is TGTGCCAGCAGCTTAGCCCAGGGAATCTACTACGAGCAGTACTTC. This codes for CASSLAQGIYYEQYF. The whole variable domain, remainder taken from reference TRBV7-6 and TRBJ2-7, is GAGVSQSPRYKVTKRGQDVALRCDPISGHVSLYWYRQALGQGPEFLTYFNYEAQQDKSGLPNDRFSAERPEGSISTLTIQRTEQRDSAMYRCASSLAQGIYYEQYFGPGTRLTVT.

The V and J genes are TRBV7-2 and TRBJ1-6; 8 bases are a match to TRBD1. The CDR3 spans 14 residues. Trimming at V came to 4 bases and at J to 7 bases, leaving 3 bases not matched to a gene. From germline, CDR1 is SGHTA and CDR2 FQGNSA. The CDR3 bases are TGTGCCAGCAGCTCGGGACAGGCAAATTCACCCCTCCACTTT. This translates into CASSSGQANSPLHF.

The chain has TRBV5-1 and TRBJ1-4; possible D gene TRBD1, 6 bases. V lost 4 bases and J 6 bases, leaving 13 bases between the germline ends. The CDR3 has 14 residues. Germline CDR1 reads SGHRS; CDR2 reads YFSETQ. This CDR3 reads CASSPGAGDEKLFF. Here the CDR3 DNA reads TGCGCCAGCAGCCCGGGGGCGGGGGATGAAAAACTGTTTTTT.

The chain links TRBV5-1 to TRBJ2-1; D may be TRBD1 (6 bases). V lost 5 bases, J lost 0 bases, and 12 bases lay in between. Germline assignment: CDR1 SGHRS and CDR2 YFSETQ. CDR3 size: 15 residues. The CDR3 DNA is TGCGCCAGCAGGGAAGGACAGAGCTCCTACAATGAGCAGTTCTTC. This sequence encodes CASREGQSSYNEQFF.

This sequence joins TRBV14 and TRBJ2-3, with a tentative D call TRBD1 (6 bases). V was shortened by 0 bases and J by 11 bases, with 9 bases between the two germline ends. The CDR3 contains 12 residues. Per germline, CDR1 SGHDN and CDR2 FVKESK. The CDR3 bases are TGTGCCAGCAGCCAAGATTTAGGGGGGCAGTATTTT. Amino acids: CASSQDLGGQYF. The variable domain in full, completed from reference TRBV14 and TRBJ2-3, reads EAGVTQFPSHSVIEKGQTVTLRCDPISGHDNLYWYRRVMGKEIKFLLHFVKESKQDESGMPNNRFLAERTGGTYSTLKVQPAELEDSGVYFCASSQDLGGQYFGPGTRLTVL.